These T cell receptor beta chains were read from a single sample in a study of blood T cell repertoires in COVID-19. Profiling relied on immunoSEQ multiplex PCR, and the TCRdb table lists in-frame clones only, not all of them. The profile shows roughly 65,000 clones, around three quarters of them singletons. Sequencing was performed on peripheral blood. All receptors derive from a man aged 60 to 75 with acute or convalescent COVID-19. The CDR3 runs from the conserved cysteine through the conserved F or W. Fields, in order: J gene, D gene, CDR3 length, V gene, clone size, CDR3 protein, CDR3 DNA. The D gene is left open where the match is weak. Rows may omit the clone size; those that give it use once, few, many or a size class.

j_gene: TRBJ2-1
d_gene: -
len: 16
v_gene: TRBV11-1
abundance: few
CDR3aa: CASATWAVKTPNEQFF
CDR3nt: TGTGCCAGCGCAACTTGGGCCGTTAAAACACCAAATGAGCAGTTCTTC

j_gene: TRBJ2-1
d_gene: TRBD1
len: 14
v_gene: TRBV7-9
abundance: -
CDR3aa: CASSRGDRGSEQFF
CDR3nt: TGTGCCAGCAGCAGAGGGGACAGGGGTAGTGAGCAGTTCTTC

j_gene: TRBJ2-3
d_gene: TRBD1
len: 15
v_gene: TRBV20-1
abundance: once
CDR3aa: CSASAPGQGSDTQYF
CDR3nt: TGCAGTGCTAGTGCCCCGGGACAGGGATCAGATACGCAGTATTTT

j_gene: TRBJ2-7
d_gene: TRBD1
len: 15
v_gene: TRBV5-4
abundance: few
CDR3aa: CASSLAGTASYEQYF
CDR3nt: TGTGCCAGCAGCTTGGCTGGGACAGCCTCCTACGAGCAGTACTTC

j_gene: TRBJ2-7
d_gene: -
len: 13
v_gene: TRBV6-5
abundance: -
CDR3aa: CASSLGQSYEQYF
CDR3nt: TGTGCCAGCAGCCTCGGACAGTCCTACGAGCAGTACTTC

j_gene: TRBJ1-5
d_gene: -
len: 15
v_gene: TRBV4-1
abundance: -
CDR3aa: CASSQDLRGNQPQHF
CDR3nt: TGCGCCAGCAGCCAAGATTTGAGGGGGAATCAGCCCCAGCATTTT

j_gene: TRBJ1-6
d_gene: TRBD1
len: 14
v_gene: TRBV6-5
abundance: -
CDR3aa: CASNAQGARVPLHF
CDR3nt: TGTGCCAGCAACGCACAGGGGGCGCGTGTCCCCCTCCACTTT

j_gene: TRBJ1-3
d_gene: -
len: 13
v_gene: TRBV5-8
abundance: -
CDR3aa: CASSRGSGNTIYF
CDR3nt: TGTGCCAGCAGCCGCGGCTCTGGAAACACCATATATTTT

j_gene: TRBJ2-1
d_gene: -
len: 15
v_gene: TRBV6-2/TRBV6-3
abundance: -
CDR3aa: CASSYGAPSYNEQFF
CDR3nt: TGTGCCAGCAGTTATGGGGCCCCTTCCTACAATGAGCAGTTCTTC

j_gene: TRBJ1-5
d_gene: -
len: 14
v_gene: TRBV30
abundance: -
CDR3aa: CAWSGVGQNQPQHF
CDR3nt: TGTGCCTGGAGCGGTGTGGGGCAGAATCAGCCCCAGCATTTT

j_gene: TRBJ1-5
d_gene: -
len: 12
v_gene: TRBV10-3
abundance: -
CDR3aa: CASDNSNQPQHF
CDR3nt: TGTGCCTCAGACAACAGCAATCAGCCCCAGCATTTT

j_gene: TRBJ2-1
d_gene: TRBD2
len: 17
v_gene: TRBV18
abundance: -
CDR3aa: CASSPKSGTYSYNEQFF
CDR3nt: TGTGCCAGCTCACCAAAGAGCGGGACCTACTCCTACAATGAGCAGTTCTTC

j_gene: TRBJ2-1
d_gene: TRBD2
len: 15
v_gene: TRBV24-1
abundance: -
CDR3aa: CATSDSRGGHVEQFF
CDR3nt: TGTGCCACCAGTGACTCACGGGGGGGCCATGTTGAGCAGTTCTTC

j_gene: TRBJ1-4
d_gene: TRBD1
len: 18
v_gene: TRBV5-1
abundance: -
CDR3aa: CASSLGRTGDFVNEKLFF
CDR3nt: TGCGCCAGCAGCTTGGGGAGGACAGGGGACTTCGTTAATGAAAAACTGTTTTTT

j_gene: TRBJ2-3
d_gene: -
len: 17
v_gene: TRBV5-1
abundance: -
CDR3aa: CASSPTTSGGSTDTQYF
CDR3nt: TGCGCCAGCAGCCCAACTACGAGTGGGGGGAGCACAGATACGCAGTATTTT

j_gene: TRBJ1-1
d_gene: TRBD1
len: 12
v_gene: TRBV29-1
abundance: once
CDR3aa: CSVGQGNTEAFF
CDR3nt: TGCAGCGTTGGACAGGGAAACACTGAAGCTTTCTTT

j_gene: TRBJ1-2
d_gene: TRBD1
len: 14
v_gene: TRBV6-6
abundance: -
CDR3aa: CASSAWTGGYGYTF
CDR3nt: TGTGCCAGCAGTGCCTGGACAGGAGGGTATGGCTACACCTTC

j_gene: TRBJ2-7
d_gene: TRBD2
len: 14
v_gene: TRBV5-4
abundance: once
CDR3aa: CASSPAGGIHEQYF
CDR3nt: TGTGCCAGCAGCCCCGCGGGGGGGATCCACGAGCAGTACTTC

j_gene: TRBJ1-1
d_gene: -
len: 11
v_gene: TRBV6-6
abundance: -
CDR3aa: CASSRVTEAFF
CDR3nt: TGTGCCAGCAGCCGGGTCACTGAAGCTTTCTTT

j_gene: TRBJ1-6
d_gene: -
len: 14
v_gene: TRBV3-1/TRBV3-2
abundance: -
CDR3aa: CASGQKVANSPLHF
CDR3nt: TGTGCCAGCGGACAGAAGGTAGCGAATTCACCCCTCCACTTT

j_gene: TRBJ2-2
d_gene: TRBD1
len: 16
v_gene: TRBV24-1
abundance: -
CDR3aa: CATSEWDRTNTGELFF
CDR3nt: TGTGCCACCAGTGAATGGGACAGGACGAACACCGGGGAGCTGTTTTTT

j_gene: TRBJ2-2
d_gene: -
len: 15
v_gene: TRBV5-1
abundance: -
CDR3aa: CASSLAGGNTGELFF
CDR3nt: TGCGCCAGCAGCTTGGCCGGGGGGAACACCGGGGAGCTGTTTTTT

j_gene: TRBJ2-7
d_gene: -
len: 14
v_gene: TRBV18
abundance: -
CDR3aa: CASSLRQEKYEQYF
CDR3nt: TGTGCCAGCTCGCTTCGACAGGAGAAATACGAGCAGTACTTC

j_gene: TRBJ1-6
d_gene: TRBD1
len: 15
v_gene: TRBV5-1
abundance: -
CDR3aa: CASSSRQGADSPLHF
CDR3nt: TGCGCCAGCAGCAGCAGACAGGGGGCTGATTCACCCCTCCACTTT

j_gene: TRBJ2-3
d_gene: TRBD2
len: 16
v_gene: TRBV7-2
abundance: -
CDR3aa: CASSSSSGGITDTQYF
CDR3nt: TGTGCCAGCAGCTCCAGTAGCGGGGGGATCACAGATACGCAGTATTTT

j_gene: TRBJ1-3
d_gene: -
len: 14
v_gene: TRBV15
abundance: -
CDR3aa: CATSRDPGGNTIYF
CDR3nt: TGTGCCACCAGCAGAGATCCAGGGGGAAACACCATATATTTT

j_gene: TRBJ1-5
d_gene: -
len: 14
v_gene: TRBV6-6
abundance: -
CDR3aa: CASSLGGLNQPQHF
CDR3nt: TGTGCCAGCAGCCTGGGGGGGCTCAATCAGCCCCAGCATTTT

j_gene: TRBJ1-5
d_gene: TRBD1
len: 15
v_gene: TRBV6-2/TRBV6-3
abundance: -
CDR3aa: CASSNPGQGMLPQHF
CDR3nt: TGTGCCAGCAGCAATCCGGGACAGGGAATGCTGCCCCAGCATTTT

j_gene: TRBJ2-3
d_gene: TRBD2
len: 17
v_gene: TRBV19
abundance: -
CDR3aa: CASSSIGLAGGTDTQYF
CDR3nt: TGTGCCAGTAGTTCCATAGGCCTAGCGGGGGGCACAGATACGCAGTATTTT

j_gene: TRBJ1-5
d_gene: -
len: 15
v_gene: TRBV6-2/TRBV6-3
abundance: few
CDR3aa: CASSYTQGFSQPQHF
CDR3nt: TGTGCCAGCAGTTACACGCAGGGATTCTCTCAGCCCCAGCATTTT

j_gene: TRBJ1-5
d_gene: -
len: 14
v_gene: TRBV19
abundance: -
CDR3aa: CASTPAGARQPQHF
CDR3nt: TGTGCCAGTACCCCGGCAGGGGCACGTCAGCCCCAGCATTTT

j_gene: TRBJ2-5
d_gene: TRBD1
len: 15
v_gene: TRBV6-2/TRBV6-3
abundance: once
CDR3aa: CASSYPGTGFETQYF
CDR3nt: TGTGCCAGCAGTTACCCCGGGACAGGTTTTGAGACCCAGTACTTC

j_gene: TRBJ1-2
d_gene: TRBD1
len: 15
v_gene: TRBV7-2
abundance: -
CDR3aa: CASSSRDRANYGYTF
CDR3nt: TGTGCCAGCAGCTCCCGGGACAGGGCGAACTATGGCTACACCTTC

j_gene: TRBJ1-3
d_gene: TRBD1
len: 16
v_gene: TRBV3-1/TRBV3-2
abundance: -
CDR3aa: CASSEPGQGARNTIYF
CDR3nt: TGTGCCAGCAGCGAACCGGGACAGGGGGCGAGAAACACCATATATTTT

j_gene: TRBJ2-3
d_gene: TRBD2
len: 15
v_gene: TRBV10-1
abundance: -
CDR3aa: CASTGTSGGIDTQYF
CDR3nt: TGCGCCAGCACCGGGACTAGCGGGGGAATCGATACGCAGTATTTT

j_gene: TRBJ2-2
d_gene: TRBD1
len: 16
v_gene: TRBV7-8
abundance: -
CDR3aa: CASSQTQGAYTGELFF
CDR3nt: TGTGCCAGCAGCCAGACTCAGGGGGCCTACACCGGGGAGCTGTTTTTT

j_gene: TRBJ2-5
d_gene: TRBD2
len: 16
v_gene: TRBV4-1
abundance: -
CDR3aa: CASSQEALAGGETQYF
CDR3nt: TGCGCCAGCAGCCAAGAAGCGCTAGCGGGGGGAGAGACCCAGTACTTC

j_gene: TRBJ2-7
d_gene: TRBD2
len: 16
v_gene: TRBV11-2
abundance: -
CDR3aa: CASSLGAAGGIDEQYF
CDR3nt: TGTGCCAGCAGCTTAGGGGCGGCGGGGGGCATTGACGAGCAGTACTTC

j_gene: TRBJ2-2
d_gene: -
len: 13
v_gene: TRBV9
abundance: -
CDR3aa: CASSVTHTGELFF
CDR3nt: TGTGCCAGCAGCGTGACACACACCGGGGAGCTGTTTTTT

j_gene: TRBJ1-1
d_gene: TRBD1
len: 18
v_gene: TRBV18
abundance: once
CDR3aa: CASSPRQGGWGRNTEAFF
CDR3nt: TGTGCCAGCTCACCACGACAGGGGGGTTGGGGTAGGAACACTGAAGCTTTCTTT

j_gene: TRBJ2-1
d_gene: -
len: 15
v_gene: TRBV6-6
abundance: -
CDR3aa: CASSWALSSYNEQFF
CDR3nt: TGTGCCAGCAGTTGGGCATTGAGCTCCTACAATGAGCAGTTCTTC

j_gene: TRBJ2-7
d_gene: TRBD1
len: 15
v_gene: TRBV7-2
abundance: few
CDR3aa: CASSYGTGGNYEQYF
CDR3nt: TGTGCCAGCAGCTACGGGACAGGGGGAAACTACGAGCAGTACTTC

j_gene: TRBJ2-2
d_gene: TRBD2
len: 15
v_gene: TRBV27
abundance: -
CDR3aa: CASSPTGGDTGELFF
CDR3nt: TGTGCCAGCAGCCCCACCGGGGGGGACACCGGGGAGCTGTTTTTT

j_gene: TRBJ1-2
d_gene: -
len: 12
v_gene: TRBV7-9
abundance: few
CDR3aa: CASSLAGGGYTF
CDR3nt: TGTGCCAGCAGCTTAGCAGGGGGTGGCTACACCTTC

j_gene: TRBJ1-2
d_gene: -
len: 11
v_gene: TRBV29-1
abundance: -
CDR3aa: CSVGTGSGYTF
CDR3nt: TGCAGCGTTGGAACAGGGTCTGGCTACACCTTC

j_gene: TRBJ2-1
d_gene: TRBD2
len: 15
v_gene: TRBV10-3
abundance: -
CDR3aa: CAISERGGRDNEQFF
CDR3nt: TGTGCCATCAGTGAGCGGGGGGGGAGGGACAATGAGCAGTTCTTC

j_gene: TRBJ2-7
d_gene: -
len: 14
v_gene: TRBV7-3
abundance: -
CDR3aa: CASSLSARAYEQYF
CDR3nt: TGTGCCAGCAGCTTAAGCGCCAGGGCCTACGAGCAGTACTTC

j_gene: TRBJ1-3
d_gene: TRBD1
len: 16
v_gene: TRBV9
abundance: once
CDR3aa: CASSVGQGYSGNTIYF
CDR3nt: TGTGCCAGCAGCGTAGGACAGGGTTACTCTGGAAACACCATATATTTT

j_gene: TRBJ1-6
d_gene: -
len: 15
v_gene: TRBV4-3
abundance: -
CDR3aa: CASSQEGGYNSPLHF
CDR3nt: TGCGCCAGCAGCCAAGAGGGAGGATATAATTCACCCCTCCACTTT

j_gene: TRBJ2-7
d_gene: TRBD1
len: 15
v_gene: TRBV11-2
abundance: -
CDR3aa: CASRRAGQASYEQYF
CDR3nt: TGTGCCAGCAGGAGGGCGGGACAGGCATCCTACGAGCAGTACTTC

j_gene: TRBJ2-2
d_gene: TRBD1
len: 16
v_gene: TRBV7-9
abundance: -
CDR3aa: CASSLSGTGGIGELFF
CDR3nt: TGTGCCAGCAGCTTGAGTGGGACAGGGGGAATCGGGGAGCTGTTTTTT

j_gene: TRBJ1-5
d_gene: -
len: 14
v_gene: TRBV2
abundance: -
CDR3aa: CASSPGQSYQPQHF
CDR3nt: TGTGCCAGCAGTCCCGGACAGAGCTATCAGCCCCAGCATTTT

j_gene: TRBJ2-7
d_gene: TRBD1
len: 14
v_gene: TRBV6-5
abundance: -
CDR3aa: CASYRDSDSYEQYF
CDR3nt: TGTGCCAGCTATCGGGACAGTGACTCCTACGAGCAGTACTTC

j_gene: TRBJ2-5
d_gene: -
len: 14
v_gene: TRBV3-1/TRBV3-2
abundance: -
CDR3aa: CASSQEGGPKTQYF
CDR3nt: TGTGCCAGCAGCCAAGAGGGGGGGCCTAAGACCCAGTACTTC

j_gene: TRBJ2-5
d_gene: -
len: 13
v_gene: TRBV7-7
abundance: -
CDR3aa: CASSLAEGQTQYF
CDR3nt: TGTGCTAGCAGCTTAGCGGAGGGGCAGACCCAGTACTTC

j_gene: TRBJ2-3
d_gene: TRBD1
len: 16
v_gene: TRBV5-6
abundance: -
CDR3aa: CASSLDRGNLVDTQYF
CDR3nt: TGTGCCAGCAGCTTAGACAGGGGAAACCTGGTAGATACGCAGTATTTT

j_gene: TRBJ1-4
d_gene: -
len: 16
v_gene: TRBV19
abundance: -
CDR3aa: CASSIRVGQLNEKLFF
CDR3nt: TGTGCCAGTAGTATACGGGTCGGACAGCTTAATGAAAAACTGTTTTTT

j_gene: TRBJ1-1
d_gene: -
len: 15
v_gene: TRBV6-6
abundance: -
CDR3aa: CASEQTGIVWTEAFF
CDR3nt: TGTGCCAGCGAACAAACAGGGATAGTTTGGACTGAAGCTTTCTTT

j_gene: TRBJ1-1
d_gene: -
len: 13
v_gene: TRBV3-1/TRBV3-2
abundance: -
CDR3aa: CASMPGPGTEAFF
CDR3nt: TGTGCCAGCATGCCGGGTCCGGGGACTGAAGCTTTCTTT

j_gene: TRBJ1-2
d_gene: TRBD1
len: 18
v_gene: TRBV4-2
abundance: -
CDR3aa: CASSQDGLWQGANYGYTF
CDR3nt: TGTGCCAGCAGCCAAGACGGTTTATGGCAGGGGGCTAACTATGGCTACACCTTC